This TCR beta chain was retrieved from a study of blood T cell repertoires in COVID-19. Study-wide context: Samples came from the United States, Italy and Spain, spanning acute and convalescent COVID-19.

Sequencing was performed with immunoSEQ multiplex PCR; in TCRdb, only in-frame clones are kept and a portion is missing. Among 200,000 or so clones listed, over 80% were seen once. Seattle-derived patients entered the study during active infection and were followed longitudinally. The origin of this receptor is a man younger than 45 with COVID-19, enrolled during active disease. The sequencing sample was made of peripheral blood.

CDR3 loop: CSVNTGTGTYEQYF. The DNA of the CDR3 is TGCAGCGTAAATACCGGGACAGGGACGTACGAGCAGTACTTC. The chain combines TRBV29-1 with TRBJ2-7; 9 positions agree with TRBD1. The ends lost 6 bases at V and 4 bases at J; junction bases unmatched: 10. The CDR3 runs 14 residues. The germline V gene encodes CDR1 SQVTM and CDR2 ANQGSEA.